Listed below are T cell receptor beta chains from one sample, sequenced in a study of blood T cells in healthy people across ages. TCRdb independently ran MiXCR on the 5' RACE reads; one entry per CDR3 protein. The profile shows 890,000 or so distinct CDR3 sequences, around two thirds of them singletons. The sequencing input was blood. These receptors came from a man aged 25 to 45 in good health. Each CDR3 is given without its conserved first and last residue. The size of a clone is reported for some rows only, either as once, few or many, or as a class for expanded clones.

>TRBJ2-4|TRBV29-1|NA
SVEVQGRRY
>TRBJ2-1|TRBV7-2|few
ASCPGVNYNEQF
>TRBJ1-2|TRBV29-1|many
SVRTGGNYGYT
>NA|TRBV27|NA
ASSFGDRVHEQY
>NA|TRBV6-5|few
ASSRPGYEQY
>TRBJ2-3|TRBV2|NA
ARSEDRERADTQY
>TRBJ2-2|TRBV9|few
ASSTSLTGELF
>TRBJ2-4|TRBV3-1|NA
ASSQDQGPKY
>TRBJ1-2|TRBV25-1|few
ATPGQGGHGYT
>TRBJ2-7|TRBV7-9|NA
ASSSDRVAEQY